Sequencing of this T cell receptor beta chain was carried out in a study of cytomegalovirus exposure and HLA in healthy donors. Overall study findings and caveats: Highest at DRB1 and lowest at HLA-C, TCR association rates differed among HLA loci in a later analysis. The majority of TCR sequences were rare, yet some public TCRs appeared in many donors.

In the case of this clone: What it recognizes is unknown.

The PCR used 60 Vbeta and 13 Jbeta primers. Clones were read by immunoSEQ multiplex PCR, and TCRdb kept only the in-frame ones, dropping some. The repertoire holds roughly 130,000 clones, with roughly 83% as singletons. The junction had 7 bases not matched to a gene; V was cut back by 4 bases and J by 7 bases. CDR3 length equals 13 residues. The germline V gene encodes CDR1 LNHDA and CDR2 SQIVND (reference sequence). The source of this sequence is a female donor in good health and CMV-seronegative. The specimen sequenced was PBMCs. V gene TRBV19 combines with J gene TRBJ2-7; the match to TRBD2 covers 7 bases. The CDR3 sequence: CASSRASGREQYF. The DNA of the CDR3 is TGTGCCAGTAGTAGGGCTAGCGGTCGGGAGCAGTACTTC.